This is a list of T cell receptor beta chains from one sample in a study of control samples from healthy donors and cancer patients. Assay: immunoSEQ multiplex PCR; the TCRdb copy retains only in-frame clones and omits some. The sample yields about 6,000 clones, 72% seen once. Source material: formalin-fixed, paraffin-embedded tissue. These receptors all stem from a male donor with melanoma. The CDR3 runs from the conserved cysteine through the conserved F or W. A D gene is named only where the DNA matches it firmly. Part of the rows lack a size; the others show once, few, many or a class for expanded clones.

CDR3 protein | CDR3 DNA | clone size | J gene | D gene | V gene
CASSLTHSNTGELFF | TGTGCCAGCAGCTTAACCCATAGCAATACCGGGGAGCTGTTTTTT | few | TRBJ2-2 | . | TRBV7-3
CASMTSLVYEQYF | TGTGCCAGCATGACTAGTCTCGTCTACGAGCAGTACTTC | . | TRBJ2-7 | . | TRBV28
CASSPQPFSSYEQYF | TGTGCCAGCAGTCCTCAACCGTTTAGCTCCTACGAGCAGTACTTC | . | TRBJ2-7 | . | TRBV5-6
CASTGTSGSVEQFF | TGCGCCAGCACCGGGACTAGCGGGAGTGTTGAGCAGTTCTTC | few | TRBJ2-1 | TRBD2 | TRBV5-1
CATSRGLGLAGPFTGELFF | TGTGCCACCAGCAGGGGACTAGGACTAGCGGGACCTTTCACCGGGGAGCTGTTTTTT | . | TRBJ2-2 | TRBD2 | TRBV15
CASSPRDREDEKLFF | TGTGCCAGCAGTCCCCGGGACAGGGAGGATGAAAAACTGTTTTTT | few | TRBJ1-4 | TRBD1 | TRBV6-2/TRBV6-3
CASSSSRRETNEKLFF | TGTGCCAGTAGTTCCTCCCGGAGGGAGACTAATGAAAAACTGTTTTTT | . | TRBJ1-4 | . | TRBV19
CASSLSGNQPQHF | TGTGCCAGCAGCCTCTCAGGGAATCAGCCCCAGCATTTT | medium-sized | TRBJ1-5 | . | TRBV7-3
CASSSPGQRYQETQYF | TGTGCCAGCAGTTCTCCGGGACAGAGGTACCAAGAGACCCAGTACTTC | . | TRBJ2-5 | TRBD1 | TRBV28
CACPTGTGVGEQYF | TGTGCCTGCCCCACCGGGACAGGGGTTGGCGAGCAGTACTTC | . | TRBJ2-7 | TRBD1 | TRBV30
CSVASEVAAFF | TGCAGCGTGGCCAGCGAAGTCGCCGCTTTCTTT | . | TRBJ1-1 | . | TRBV29-1
CSAMPGTDYGYTF | TGCAGCGCCATGCCGGGGACAGATTATGGCTACACCTTC | . | TRBJ1-2 | TRBD1 | TRBV29-1
CSASRLAGGYEQFF | TGCAGTGCTAGTAGACTAGCGGGAGGCTATGAGCAGTTCTTC | once | TRBJ2-1 | TRBD2 | TRBV20-1
CASSSTTGGRGDTQYF | TGTGCCAGCAGCTCCACGACAGGGGGAAGGGGAGATACGCAGTATTTT | . | TRBJ2-3 | TRBD1 | TRBV5-4
CATSDFKSRGYTF | TGTGCCACCAGTGATTTCAAGTCGCGGGGCTACACCTTC | once | TRBJ1-2 | . | TRBV24-1
CASSSRTADNEQFF | TGCGCCAGCAGCTCCCGGACAGCCGACAATGAGCAGTTCTTC | few | TRBJ2-1 | . | TRBV5-1
CASTPALGPNEQFF | TGTGCCAGCACCCCAGCCCTCGGCCCCAATGAGCAGTTCTTC | . | TRBJ2-1 | . | TRBV5-6
CASSLGPNTEAFF | TGTGCCAGCAGTTTGGGGCCGAACACTGAAGCTTTCTTT | . | TRBJ1-1 | . | TRBV12-3/TRBV12-4
CASSPTSGRAGNEQFF | TGTGCCAGCAGCCCTACTAGCGGGAGGGCGGGGAATGAGCAGTTCTTC | . | TRBJ2-1 | TRBD2 | TRBV7-2
CASSKGFRGVDEQFF | TGTGCCAGCAGCAAAGGGTTCAGGGGTGTAGATGAGCAGTTCTTC | . | TRBJ2-1 | . | TRBV7-2
CASSLNTDTQYF | TGCGCCAGCAGCCTAAACACAGATACGCAGTATTTT | . | TRBJ2-3 | . | TRBV4-1
CASSPAREAETQYF | TGTGCCAGCAGCCCCGCCCGGGAAGCAGAGACCCAGTACTTC | . | TRBJ2-5 | . | TRBV7-7
CASSLRDRSTDTQYF | TGTGCCAGCAGTTTACGGGACCGGAGCACAGATACGCAGTATTTT | . | TRBJ2-3 | . | TRBV27
CATSDARGRFQPQHF | TGTGCCACCAGTGATGCCAGGGGGCGTTTTCAGCCCCAGCATTTT | once | TRBJ1-5 | TRBD1 | TRBV24-1
CASSVDPGLGDTGELFF | TGTGCCAGCAGTGTAGACCCAGGGTTGGGGGACACCGGGGAGCTGTTTTTT | . | TRBJ2-2 | . | TRBV6-1
CASSPYAGRVTYEQYF | TGTGCCAGCAGCCCCTATGCAGGACGGGTAACCTACGAGCAGTACTTC | once | TRBJ2-7 | . | TRBV7-2
CSASAGLAGGPIEQFF | TGCAGTGCTAGTGCGGGACTAGCGGGAGGGCCGATTGAGCAGTTCTTC | few | TRBJ2-1 | TRBD2 | TRBV20-1
CASSLDTTNTGELFF | TGCGCCAGCAGCTTGGACACAACGAACACCGGGGAGCTGTTTTTT | . | TRBJ2-2 | . | TRBV5-1
CASSSSGRAEQYF | TGTGCCAGCAGCTCTAGCGGGAGGGCCGAGCAGTACTTC | . | TRBJ2-7 | TRBD2 | TRBV7-9
CASSLRGRGANSPLHF | TGTGCCAGCAGCTTAAGGGGGCGGGGGGCGAATTCACCCCTCCACTTT | . | TRBJ1-6 | TRBD1 | TRBV7-2
CASSVAPSGRTDTQYF | TGTGCCAGCAGCGTAGCGCCCAGCGGGAGAACAGATACGCAGTATTTT | . | TRBJ2-3 | TRBD2 | TRBV9
CASRAGTANEKLFF | TGTGCCAGCAGGGCCGGGACGGCTAATGAAAAACTGTTTTTT | once | TRBJ1-4 | . | TRBV6-5
CASSPMRTGWSEQYF | TGTGCCAGCTCACCAATGAGGACAGGGTGGAGCGAGCAGTACTTC | . | TRBJ2-7 | TRBD1 | TRBV18
CASSLGLAETYEQYF | TGCGCCAGCAGTCTAGGACTAGCGGAAACCTACGAGCAGTACTTC | . | TRBJ2-7 | TRBD2 | TRBV5-1
CASSIYREAFF | TGTGCCAGTAGTATCTACCGTGAAGCTTTCTTT | . | TRBJ1-1 | . | TRBV19
CASSLSGGGLAGYF | TGTGCCAGCAGTTTAAGCGGAGGGGGACTAGCGGGCTACTTC | . | TRBJ2-7 | TRBD2 | TRBV28
CASSIGSGRAYNEQFF | TGTGCCAGTAGTATAGGTAGCGGGAGGGCCTACAATGAGCAGTTCTTC | . | TRBJ2-1 | TRBD2 | TRBV19
CASSQYQGNQETQYF | TGTGCCAGCAGCCAGTATCAGGGGAACCAAGAGACCCAGTACTTC | . | TRBJ2-5 | . | TRBV7-9
CASSVGRRPGEAFF | TGTGCCAGCAGCGTAGGCAGGCGGCCGGGCGAAGCTTTCTTT | . | TRBJ1-1 | . | TRBV9
CASSQTSGRLFF | TGTGCCAGCAGCCAGACCAGCGGGAGACTGTTTTTT | . | TRBJ1-4 | . | TRBV7-9
CASSMMRGPGRAFF | TGTGCCAGTAGTATGATGCGGGGCCCGGGTCGGGCTTTCTTT | . | TRBJ1-1 | . | TRBV19
CASSPPDSVYEQYF | TGTGCCAGCAGCCCCCCGGACTCAGTCTACGAGCAGTACTTC | . | TRBJ2-7 | . | TRBV7-8
CASSQEERGMVTNEKLFF | TGCGCCAGCAGCCAAGAGGAAAGGGGGATGGTAACTAATGAAAAACTGTTTTTT | . | TRBJ1-4 | . | TRBV4-1
CASSFNGNTEAFF | TGTGCCAGCAGCTTCAACGGTAACACTGAAGCTTTCTTT | . | TRBJ1-1 | . | TRBV11-2
CATSDAQVREKLFF | TGTGCCACCAGTGATGCACAGGTTCGGGAAAAACTGTTTTTT | . | TRBJ1-4 | . | TRBV24-1
CASSQDGSQPQHF | TGCGCCAGCAGCCAAGATGGCAGTCAGCCCCAGCATTTT | . | TRBJ1-5 | . | TRBV4-3
CASSIGTNTEAFF | TGTGCCAGTAGTATAGGGACCAACACTGAAGCTTTCTTT | . | TRBJ1-1 | . | TRBV19
CASSLGVLGEQYF | TGTGCCAGCAGTTTAGGGGTGCTCGGCGAGCAGTACTTC | . | TRBJ2-7 | . | TRBV28
CASSYDSLYEQYF | TGTGCCAGCAGTTACGACAGCCTCTACGAGCAGTACTTC | . | TRBJ2-7 | . | TRBV6-6
CATSSPSGGETQYF | TGTGCCACCAGCAGTCCCTCAGGGGGGGAGACCCAGTACTTC | . | TRBJ2-5 | . | TRBV15
CASRGQVLVTQYF | TGTGCCAGCAGGGGACAGGTCCTAGTGACCCAGTACTTC | few | TRBJ2-5 | TRBD1 | TRBV12-3/TRBV12-4